Listed below are T cell receptor beta chains from one sample, sequenced in a study of shared clonotypes between healthy human individuals. The protocol was immunoSEQ multiplex PCR, while the TCRdb copy is restricted to in-frame clones and leaves out a portion. The table records about 2.4 million clones, roughly nine tenths of them present only once. Sequenced: naive CD4+ T cells sorted from blood. The receptors come from a man aged 18-30 years in good health. The CDR3 runs from the conserved cysteine through the conserved F or W. D genes are given only for firm matches. Not every row has a clone size; where given, it reads once, few, many or a size class.

d_call | j_call | clone_size | v_call | cdr3_nt | cdr3_aa
TRBD1 | TRBJ1-1 | NA | TRBV19 | TGTGCCAGTAGTCCGTGGACAGGGGAGACGAACACTGAAGCTTTCTTT | CASSPWTGETNTEAFF
TRBD1 | TRBJ1-4 | NA | TRBV2 | TGTGCCAGCGGCAGACAGGGTACGGGGGAAAAACTGTTTTTT | CASGRQGTGEKLFF
TRBD1 | TRBJ2-5 | NA | TRBV5-8 | TGTGCCAGCAGCTTGGCGACGTGGGACAGAATACAAGAGACCCAGTACTTC | CASSLATWDRIQETQYF
NA | TRBJ2-5 | NA | TRBV4-1 | TGCGCCAGCAGCCAAGATAGTGGCTTAGCCGGTAGTTTCGCCCAGTACTTC | CASSQDSGLAGSFAQYF
TRBD2 | TRBJ2-7 | once | TRBV2 | TGTGCCAGCGTTAAGGAAACGGGAGGGCCCTTCGAGCAGTACTTC | CASVKETGGPFEQYF
NA | TRBJ2-5 | NA | TRBV7-3 | TGTGCCAGCAGCTTAAGCAACCAAGAGACCCAGTACTTC | CASSLSNQETQYF
NA | TRBJ2-7 | NA | TRBV18 | TGTGCCAGCTCACCAACCCCCCCGAGCTCCTACGAGCAGTACTTC | CASSPTPPSSYEQYF
TRBD1 | TRBJ1-4 | NA | TRBV6-1 | TGTGCCACCTGGGGTAGGGGGACAGGAAATGAAAAACTGTTTTTT | CATWGRGTGNEKLFF
TRBD2 | TRBJ2-1 | NA | TRBV7-2 | TGTGCCAGCAGCTTAGTGGCGACTAGCGGAGCCGGGGGGGATGAGCAGTTCTTC | CASSLVATSGAGGDEQFF
NA | TRBJ1-2 | once | TRBV7-2 | TGTGCCAGCAGCTCCGGACAGATCCGAGGCTATGGCTACACCTTC | CASSSGQIRGYGYTF
NA | TRBJ2-2 | NA | TRBV29-1 | TGCAGCGTTGCTGGGTTCACTTACACCGGGGAGCTGTTTTTT | CSVAGFTYTGELFF
NA | TRBJ2-5 | NA | TRBV30 | TGTGCCTGGAGTAAAGCAGGTGGAGAGACCCAGTACTTC | CAWSKAGGETQYF
NA | TRBJ2-1 | NA | TRBV15 | TGTGCCACCAGCAGAGATCTCCTCGGACAGTCGATGTACAATGAGCAGTTCTTC | CATSRDLLGQSMYNEQFF
TRBD2 | TRBJ2-3 | NA | TRBV7-9 | TGTGCCAGCAGCTTAGGAGCGGGGCTCACAGATACGCAGTATTTT | CASSLGAGLTDTQYF
NA | TRBJ2-7 | NA | TRBV10-2 | TGCGCCAGCAGTGTTGCGGAGGCCCCTTCCTCCTACGAGCAGTACTTC | CASSVAEAPSSYEQYF
NA | TRBJ2-7 | once | TRBV30 | TGTGCCTGGAGTGGAGGAATCGGCACCTTCACCTCGCAGTACTTC | CAWSGGIGTFTSQYF
NA | TRBJ2-7 | NA | TRBV7-2 | TGTGCCAGCAGCTTAGGGGCCCTCCTCTACGAGCAGTACTTC | CASSLGALLYEQYF
NA | TRBJ2-7 | NA | TRBV6-5 | TGTGCCAGCAGTTACTCGAGGGCGGAATCCTACGAGCAGTACTTC | CASSYSRAESYEQYF
NA | TRBJ1-4 | NA | TRBV30 | TGTGCCTGGAGTGACGACAGTCGTGCAACTAATGAAAAACTGTTTTTT | CAWSDDSRATNEKLFF
TRBD1 | TRBJ2-1 | NA | TRBV7-2 | TGTGCCAGCAGCTTTCAGGGGGCGATTTTGAATGAGCAGTTCTTC | CASSFQGAILNEQFF
NA | TRBJ1-5 | NA | TRBV28 | TGTGCCAGCAGTGACGTGACCCTGAATCAGCCCCAGCATTTT | CASSDVTLNQPQHF
TRBD2 | TRBJ2-7 | once | TRBV5-1 | TGCGCCAGCAGCTTCACAGCGGGGACCGCCGAGCAGTACTTC | CASSFTAGTAEQYF
NA | TRBJ2-2 | NA | TRBV7-3 | TGTGCCAGCAGCTTAGGACCGACAAGCGGGGAGCTGTTTTTT | CASSLGPTSGELFF
TRBD1 | TRBJ1-3 | once | TRBV4-3 | TGCGCCAGCAGCCAAGATAGGACAGGGACTGGAAACACCATATATTTT | CASSQDRTGTGNTIYF
TRBD1 | TRBJ2-5 | NA | TRBV6-5 | TGTGCCAGCAGGGGCCGGGACAGACGGCAAGAGACCCAGTACTTC | CASRGRDRRQETQYF
NA | TRBJ1-5 | NA | TRBV11-3 | TGTGCCAGCAGCTTAAGGTCTGTTGGGGATCAGCCCCAGCATTTT | CASSLRSVGDQPQHF
NA | TRBJ1-1 | NA | TRBV5-6 | TGTGCCAGCAGCCAGCAGGCTAACACTGAAGCTTTCTTT | CASSQQANTEAFF
TRBD2 | TRBJ2-7 | NA | TRBV18 | TGTGCCAGCTCGACTAGCGGGAGTTACGAGCAGTACTTC | CASSTSGSYEQYF
NA | TRBJ1-1 | few | TRBV10-1 | TGCGCCAGCAGTAAAAACATCAACACTGAAGCTTTCTTT | CASSKNINTEAFF
TRBD1 | TRBJ1-4 | NA | TRBV28 | TGTGCCAGCAGTCTCAGGGGGACAACTAATGAAAAACTGTTTTTT | CASSLRGTTNEKLFF
TRBD2 | TRBJ2-3 | NA | TRBV6-5 | TGTGCCAGCAGCCCCCGGGGGGGGAACACAGATACGCAGTATTTT | CASSPRGGNTDTQYF
NA | TRBJ2-1 | NA | TRBV10-2 | TGCGCCAGCAGTGAGTCGGAGATAGACAATGAGCAGTTCTTC | CASSESEIDNEQFF